This is a list of T cell receptor beta chains from one sample in a study of T-cell reconstitution after alpha-beta-depleted transplantation in children. TCRdb reprocessed the PCR reads with MiXCR, giving one entry per CDR3 protein. The table lists 900,000 or so distinct CDR3 sequences, roughly 16% of them singletons. This specimen consisted of PBMCs, mostly from graft donor cells, obtained 360 days after TCRalphabeta/CD19-depleted stem cell transplant. These receptors originate from a male patient between 10 and 17 years old who had a stem cell transplant for acute lymphoblastic leukemia, so the T cells may come from the graft donor. Each CDR3 is given with its conserved first and last residue. A D gene is named only where the DNA matches it firmly. The size entry is marked missing in some rows and otherwise reads once, few, many or a size class.

j_call v_call clone_size d_call cdr3_nt cdr3_aa
TRBJ1-5 TRBV7-8 NA TRBD1 TGTGCCAGCAGCTTAGTCGGGACAGTTTATAGCAATCAGCCCCAGCATTTT CASSLVGTVYSNQPQHF
TRBJ1-4 TRBV11-1 few NA TGTGCCAGCAGCTTCCGGGATATCTTAAGGTCGGGGTCGGGCGAAAAACTGTTTTTT CASSFRDILRSGSGEKLFF
TRBJ2-7 TRBV11-1 NA NA TGTGCCAGCAGCTTAGGTCCATTCGCCTACGAGCAGTACTTC CASSLGPFAYEQYF
TRBJ2-2 TRBV5-1 many TRBD2 TGCGCCAGCAGCTTGACTAGCGGGAGAACCGGGGAGCTGTTTTTT CASSLTSGRTGELFF
TRBJ1-2 TRBV29-1 few NA TGCAGCGTTGTGGACTCCCGCGCAGGCTACACCTTC CSVVDSRAGYTF
TRBJ2-3 TRBV20-1 NA NA TGCAGTGCTACTATAATAAGCACAGATACGCAGTATTTT CSATIISTDTQYF
TRBJ1-5 TRBV5-1 few TRBD1 TGCGCCAGCAGCTTCGGGACAGACTTAATTCAGCCCCAGCATTTT CASSFGTDLIQPQHF
TRBJ1-6 TRBV27 few NA TGTGCCAGCAGTAACCCCGTGCCCGGGACGGCAAATTCACCCCTCCACTTT CASSNPVPGTANSPLHF
TRBJ2-7 TRBV7-8 NA TRBD2 TGTGCCAGCAGCCTTAGGACTAGCGGGAGACTCTACGAGCAGTACTTC CASSLRTSGRLYEQYF
TRBJ2-1 TRBV5-1 few NA TGCGCCAGCAGCTTGCATAGGCGGAAAAATACGGACAATGAGCAGTTCTTC CASSLHRRKNTDNEQFF
TRBJ2-1 TRBV7-2 few TRBD2 TGTGCCAGCAAGGGGACTAGCGCCTACAATGAGCAGTTCTTC CASKGTSAYNEQFF
TRBJ2-7 TRBV6-5 NA NA TGTGCCAGCACAGGGAACTCCTACGAGCAGTACTTC CASTGNSYEQYF
TRBJ2-1 TRBV7-9 NA NA TGTGCCAGCAGCTTAGGCGGCGAAATTTACAATGAGCAGTTCTTC CASSLGGEIYNEQFF
TRBJ2-5 TRBV5-1 many NA TGCGCCAGCAGCTTTCCAGGGCAAGAGACCCAGTACTTC CASSFPGQETQYF
TRBJ2-4 TRBV29-1 many NA TGCAGCGTTGAAGCGACGGGAGTTGGGTACATTCAGTACTTC CSVEATGVGYIQYF
TRBJ2-7 TRBV27 NA TRBD2 TGTGCCAGCAGTACTAACTTCGGCGGGAGAAACGAGCAGTACTTC CASSTNFGGRNEQYF
TRBJ2-1 TRBV11-2 many NA TGTGCCAGCAGCCAAGCGGGCTACAATGAGCAGTTCTTC CASSQAGYNEQFF
TRBJ2-1 TRBV29-1 NA TRBD2 TGCAGCGCTACTAGCGGGACCTACAATGAGCAGTTCTTC CSATSGTYNEQFF
TRBJ2-7 TRBV20-1 NA NA TGCAGTGCTAGAGATCCGCCAGTCTACGAGCAGTACTTC CSARDPPVYEQYF
TRBJ2-7 TRBV5-6 NA NA TGTGCCAGCAGCTTCTTACCAGGGGTCGAGCGGTACTTC CASSFLPGVERYF
TRBJ2-7 TRBV20-1 few NA TGCAGTGCTAGACAGGCCTACGAGCAGTACTTC CSARQAYEQYF
TRBJ2-7 TRBV6-2/TRBV6-3 NA NA TGTGCCAGCAGCCAGTCCCGAGAGGGGGAGCAGTACTTC CASSQSREGEQYF
TRBJ2-4 TRBV2 NA NA TGTGCCAGCAGACGGACCGTTTGGGGAAACAAAAACATTCAGTACTTC CASRRTVWGNKNIQYF
TRBJ2-4 TRBV12-3/TRBV12-4 many TRBD2 TGTGCCAGCAGTCCATCTAGCGGGAGGAGGCCCAAAAACATTCAGTACTTC CASSPSSGRRPKNIQYF
TRBJ2-3 TRBV5-5 NA TRBD1 TGTGCCAGCAGCCCCGAGGGGGCCCGAGCAGATACGCAGTATTTT CASSPEGARADTQYF
TRBJ1-1 TRBV11-2 NA NA TGTGCCAGCAGCTATAAGACAGTGAACACTGAAGCTTTCTTT CASSYKTVNTEAFF
TRBJ1-2 TRBV5-1 many NA TGCGCCAGCAGCTTGGGAGGAGGAGCGAACTATGGCTACACCTTC CASSLGGGANYGYTF
TRBJ2-3 TRBV5-6 NA NA TGTGCCAGCAGCGCGCTTGTTGGGTGGGATACGCAGTATTTT CASSALVGWDTQYF
TRBJ2-2 TRBV9 NA NA TGTGCCAGCAGCGTAGTTCGCGGGGAGCTGTTTTTT CASSVVRGELFF
TRBJ1-3 TRBV4-2 NA NA TGTGCCAGCAGCCAAGATCAGGGAAACACCATATATTTT CASSQDQGNTIYF
TRBJ2-7 TRBV29-1 NA NA TGCAGCGTCGCGTCACTCGTGACAGGGAGGCAGTCCTACGAGCAGTACTTC CSVASLVTGRQSYEQYF
TRBJ1-1 TRBV11-2 many NA TGTGCCAGCAGCCGACAACAGGTACCCATGAACACTGAAGCTTTCTTT CASSRQQVPMNTEAFF
TRBJ1-6 TRBV7-9 many NA TGTGCCAGCAGCTCCCGGGACTCCTTAAATTCACCCCTCCACTTT CASSSRDSLNSPLHF